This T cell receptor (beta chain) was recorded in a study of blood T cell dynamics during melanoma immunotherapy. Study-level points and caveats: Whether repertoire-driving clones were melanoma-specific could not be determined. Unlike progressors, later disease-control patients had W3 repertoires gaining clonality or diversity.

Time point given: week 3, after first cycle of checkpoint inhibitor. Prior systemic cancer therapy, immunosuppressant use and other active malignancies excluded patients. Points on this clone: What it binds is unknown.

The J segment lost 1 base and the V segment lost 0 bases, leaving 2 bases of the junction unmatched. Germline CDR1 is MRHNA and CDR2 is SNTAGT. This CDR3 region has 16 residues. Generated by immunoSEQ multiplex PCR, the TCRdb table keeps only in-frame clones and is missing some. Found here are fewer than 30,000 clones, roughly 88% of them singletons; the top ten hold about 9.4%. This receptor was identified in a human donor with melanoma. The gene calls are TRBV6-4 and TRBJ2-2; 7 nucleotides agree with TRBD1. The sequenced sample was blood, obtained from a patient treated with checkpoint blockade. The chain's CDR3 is CASSDSWTGNTGELFF. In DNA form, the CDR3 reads TGTGCCAGCAGTGACTCGTGGACAGGGAACACCGGGGAGCTGTTTTTT.